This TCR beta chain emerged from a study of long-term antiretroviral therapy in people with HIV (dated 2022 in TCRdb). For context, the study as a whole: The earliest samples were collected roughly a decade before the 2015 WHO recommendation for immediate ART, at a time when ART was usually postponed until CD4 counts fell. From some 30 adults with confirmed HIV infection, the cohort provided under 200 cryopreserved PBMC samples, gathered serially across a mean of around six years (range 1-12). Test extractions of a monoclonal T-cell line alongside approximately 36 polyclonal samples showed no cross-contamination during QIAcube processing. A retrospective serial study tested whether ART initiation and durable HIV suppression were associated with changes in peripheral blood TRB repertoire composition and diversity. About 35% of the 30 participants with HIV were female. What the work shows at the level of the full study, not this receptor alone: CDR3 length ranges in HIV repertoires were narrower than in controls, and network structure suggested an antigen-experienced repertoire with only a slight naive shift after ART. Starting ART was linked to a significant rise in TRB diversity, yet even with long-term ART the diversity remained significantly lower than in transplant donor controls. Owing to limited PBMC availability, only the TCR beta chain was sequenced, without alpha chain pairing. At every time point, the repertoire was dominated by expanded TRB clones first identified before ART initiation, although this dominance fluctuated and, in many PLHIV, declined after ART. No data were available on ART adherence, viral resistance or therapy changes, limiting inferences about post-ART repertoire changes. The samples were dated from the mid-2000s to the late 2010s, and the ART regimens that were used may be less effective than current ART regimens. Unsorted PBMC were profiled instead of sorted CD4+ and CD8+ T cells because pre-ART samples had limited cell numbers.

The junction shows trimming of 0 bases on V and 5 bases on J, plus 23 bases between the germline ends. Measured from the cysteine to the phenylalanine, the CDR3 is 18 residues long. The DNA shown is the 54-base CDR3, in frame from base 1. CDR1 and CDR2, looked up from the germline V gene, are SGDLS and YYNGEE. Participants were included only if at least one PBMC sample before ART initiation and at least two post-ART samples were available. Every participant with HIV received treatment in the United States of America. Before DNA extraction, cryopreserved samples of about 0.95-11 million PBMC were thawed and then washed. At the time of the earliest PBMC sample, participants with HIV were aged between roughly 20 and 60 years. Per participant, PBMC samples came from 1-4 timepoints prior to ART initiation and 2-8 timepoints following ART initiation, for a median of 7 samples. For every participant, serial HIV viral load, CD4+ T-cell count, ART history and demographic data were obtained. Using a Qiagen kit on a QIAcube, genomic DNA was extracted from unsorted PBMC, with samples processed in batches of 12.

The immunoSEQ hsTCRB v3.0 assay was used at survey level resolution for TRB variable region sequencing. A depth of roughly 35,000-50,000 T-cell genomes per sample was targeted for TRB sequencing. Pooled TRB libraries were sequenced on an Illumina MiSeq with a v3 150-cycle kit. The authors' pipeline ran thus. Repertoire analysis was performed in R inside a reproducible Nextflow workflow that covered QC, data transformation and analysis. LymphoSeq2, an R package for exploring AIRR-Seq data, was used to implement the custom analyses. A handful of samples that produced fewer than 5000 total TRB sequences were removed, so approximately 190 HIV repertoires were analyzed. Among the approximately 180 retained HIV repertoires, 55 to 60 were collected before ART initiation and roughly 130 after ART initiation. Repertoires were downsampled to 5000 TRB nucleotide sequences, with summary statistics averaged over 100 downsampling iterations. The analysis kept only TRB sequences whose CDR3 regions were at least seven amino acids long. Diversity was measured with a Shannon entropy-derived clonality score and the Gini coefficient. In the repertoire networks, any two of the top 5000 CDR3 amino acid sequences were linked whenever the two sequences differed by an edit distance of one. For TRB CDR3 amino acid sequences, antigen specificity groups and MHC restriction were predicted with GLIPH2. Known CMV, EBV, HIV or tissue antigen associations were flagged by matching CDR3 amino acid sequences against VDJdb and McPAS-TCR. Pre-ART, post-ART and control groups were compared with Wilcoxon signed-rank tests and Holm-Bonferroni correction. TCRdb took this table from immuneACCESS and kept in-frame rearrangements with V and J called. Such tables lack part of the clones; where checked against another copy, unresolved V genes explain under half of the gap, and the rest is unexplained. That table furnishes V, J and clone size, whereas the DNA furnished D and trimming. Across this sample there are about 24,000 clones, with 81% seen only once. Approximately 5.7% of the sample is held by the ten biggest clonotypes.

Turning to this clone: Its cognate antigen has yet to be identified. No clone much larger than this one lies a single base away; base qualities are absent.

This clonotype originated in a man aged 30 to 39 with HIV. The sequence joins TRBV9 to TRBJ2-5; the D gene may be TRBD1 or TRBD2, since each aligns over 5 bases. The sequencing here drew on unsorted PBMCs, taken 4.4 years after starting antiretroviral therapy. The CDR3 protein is CASSVDWGGAPSGETQYF. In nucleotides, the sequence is TGTGCCAGCAGCGTAGATTGGGGTGGGGCCCCCTCGGGGGAGACCCAGTACTTC.